Shown below are 3 T cell receptor beta chains from a single sample sequenced in a study of T cells expressing NK-cell markers. Following a re-call of the 5' RACE reads, TCRdb has one entry per CDR3 protein and lacks DNA. Recorded for this sample: 25,000 to 35,000 distinct CDR3 sequences. The sequenced material came from blood T cells: a sorted CD56 or NKG2C T cell subset, CD4+ or CD8+ T cells, or bulk PBMC T cells (not recorded which). The receptors originated from a woman aged 18-69 years in good health.

The V and J genes are TRBV12-3 or TRBV12-4 and TRBJ1-2. The CDR3 has 13 residues. CDR3 amino acids: CASSFGFGYGYTF.

The CDR3 reads CSARNPSLEGNTIYF. This chain joins TRBV20-1 and TRBJ1-3. Per the germline V gene, CDR1 is DFQATT and CDR2 is SNEGSKA (reference sequence). This CDR3 has 15 residues.

This rearrangement joins TRBV27 to TRBJ2-1; TCRdb designates TRBD2, a call that cannot be tested without DNA. The CDR3 is made up of 16 amino acids. The germline CDR1 and CDR2 sequences are MNHEY and SMNVEV (reference sequence). CDR3 in amino acids: CASSARETGLYNEQFF.